The clone carrying this T cell receptor (beta chain) was counted only a few times. The second PCR ran about 6 to 12 cycles with a sample-barcoded 5' primer and J-beta primers. TCRdb independently ran MiXCR on the 5' RACE reads; one entry per CDR3 protein. The top ten clones hold more than 3% of a sample with 780,000 or so distinct CDR3 sequences, 25% of them seen once. The sample comes from a study of blood T cells in healthy people across ages. These data were also reused for a study on T cells of mothers and their children.

Sequences were obtained from blood. The clonotype was recovered from a boy younger than 18 in good health.

The CDR3 region has the DNA TGCGCCAGCAGCTGGGCAGCGGAGACCCAGTACTTC. Its translation: CASSWAAETQYF. The V call is TRBV5-1, the J call TRBJ2-5, with D uncertain. The CDR3 length is 12 residues. In germline, CDR1 is SGHRS, CDR2 YFSETQ. Trimming took off 3 bases at V and 5 bases at J, with 8 bases between the two ends.